This note documents a single T cell receptor beta chain sequence. The sample comes from a study of control samples from healthy donors and cancer patients. CDR3 length equals 13 residues. Germline CDR1 is LGHDT and CDR2 is YNNKEL (reference sequence). This table comes from immunoSEQ multiplex PCR, and its TCRdb copy is limited to in-frame clones, with some not included. The sample lists around 120,000 clones; just over 90% were seen once. This sequence originates from a man between 50 and 59 years old with head and neck cancer. The rearrangement uses TRBV3-1 (or the pseudogene TRBV3-2) and TRBJ1-4; D is unresolved. The sample was PBMCs. CDR3: CGNSQEAGEKLFF. The CDR3 DNA is TGTGGCAACAGCCAAGAAGCCGGTGAAAAACTGTTTTTT.